This T cell receptor beta chain originates from a study of memory CD4+ T cells and cytomegalovirus serostatus. Sequencing was performed with immunoSEQ multiplex PCR; in TCRdb, only in-frame clones are kept and a portion is missing. The sample has about 61,000 clones, approximately 78% seen once. The sort gate was single viable CD3+CD4+CD8-CD45RO+ cells for memory CD4+ T cells. This clone was seen only once. Germline V gene data show CDR1 as SNHLY and CDR2 as FYNNEI. Losses at the gene ends were 6 bases for V and 1 base for J; bases not matched to a gene: 10. This CDR3 region has 17 residues. The chain couples TRBV2 to TRBJ2-7; TRBD1 matches 12 bases. This receptor was taken from an adult in good health and CMV-seronegative. The sample consisted of memory CD4+ T cells from blood. Written as DNA, the CDR3 is TGTGCCAGCAGGGCTCACCCGGGACAGGGGGCTTCCTACGAGCAGTACTTC. It specifies CASRAHPGQGASYEQYF.